This record looks at one TCR beta chain sequence and its context. Its antigen remains undetermined. No base qualities exist here, and no much larger clone lies one base off it. These data come from a study of cytomegalovirus exposure and HLA in healthy donors (dated by TCRdb to about 2017). Notes on the research overall: An earlier analysis of approximately 590 of the donors reported 250 to 350 Gb of sequence data and some 120 million unique TCR beta sequences from 150 million to 200 million T cells. Along with the approximately 600-subject first cohort, a separate validation cohort of approximately 110 different subjects was used. A later analysis re-examined previously published TCR beta repertoires from 610 or so donors and added high-resolution HLA genotyping to investigate patterns of TCR occurrence. Every discovery cohort repertoire had been produced on one sequencing platform. Of the 398 genotyped donors, 75% to 85% were placed in the genetic ancestry cluster associated with self-reported Caucasian donors. In the later analysis, no new phenotypic data were used to find candidate immune exposures; instead, reliance was placed on TCR beta sequences and their occurrence across donors. To predict cytomegalovirus infection status, the study brought together high-throughput TCR immunosequencing, statistical association of individual TCRs with disease status, and machine learning. The number of donors typed differed by locus, with about 629-630 for A, B, C, DRB1 and DQB1, 522 for DQA1, under 610 for DPA1, and approximately 470 for DPB1. Among 398 genotyped donors of the cohort, an average of approximately 240,000 unique TCR beta nucleotide sequences were sequenced per donor, roughly 18% of them non-productive. Roughly 5 DR-DQ haplotypes were handled as single units for association and clustering, since linkage in the cohort was strong. Using immunosequencing, the study profiled T cell repertoires from 550 to 750 subjects and related those repertoires to cytomegalovirus serostatus. An earlier analysis of nearly 600 of the donors applied high-throughput TCR beta sequencing to assess whether each TCR beta V gene segment acted as functional or pseudogenic. An early release that covered roughly 600 HLA-typed donors contained approximately 320 gigabases of sequencing data and 80 million or so unique TCR sequences. Class I and class II HLA loci were covered by the typing at four-digit resolution. A later genetic analysis used genome-wide SNP genotypes for about 60% of the roughly 670 donors, treating that subset as a discovery cohort. Alongside the repertoire data, information on donor age, sex, ethnicity and CMV serostatus was compiled. The study aimed to test whether signatures of past pathogen exposure could be identified by cataloging public T cell receptors. The study at large found these results: According to the authors, the approach could potentially be generalized to other disease states and immunological phenotypes. A later analysis associated around 16,000 TCR beta sequences with specific HLA alleles at a false discovery rate of 0.05. Strong co-occurrence of HLA alleles, especially DR and DQ, made assigning TCR associations to individual alleles difficult. Because the 87-base-pair reads could not distinguish some IMGT-functional V segments, including TRBV6-2 and TRBV6-3, those segments were excluded. Cytomegalovirus status was reported to be diagnosed by the classifier with high specificity and sensitivity in both the original and validation cohorts. This cohort had only TCR beta chains sequenced, and the lack of alpha or paired-chain data limited which features could be detected. A further reported finding was that TCR beta sequences accurately predicted the HLA-A and HLA-B alleles for most subjects in the first cohort. According to a later analysis, parvovirus B19, influenza, CMV and Epstein-Barr virus appeared linked to several top co-occurrence clusters. In a later genetic analysis, fewer N-insertions in productive TCRs were reported among donors in an Asian-associated ancestry cluster than the roughly 700-donor mean. Linkage disequilibrium might explain the correlated functional status among segregating V segments, but an unknown experimental factor could not be excluded. Presence/absence analyses assumed roughly uniform sequencing depth across donors, an assumption that may not hold. An association between a missense DCLRE1C variant and V-gene and J-gene trimming of TCR beta chains was found in a later genetic analysis and replicated in an independent cohort. The earlier analysis of a few hundred of the donors excluded roughly 17 rarely observed V segments, including chromosome 9 orphons, because counts were too low. In an earlier analysis of more than 500 of the donors, most TCR beta V segments appeared in productive rearrangements about 87% or about 30% of the time, broadly matching IMGT annotations. In a later analysis, TCR association rates were found to vary across HLA loci, with the most associated TCRs seen for DRB1 alleles and the fewest for HLA-C alleles. A total of around 150 TCR beta chains were listed by the study as associated with cytomegalovirus. HLA typing was unavailable for some donors at each locus, so association tests used only the typed subset. Most CMV-associated TCR beta chains appeared to be HLA-restricted in a later analysis, and the HLA associations seemed to be driven largely by CMV exposure. The only immune exposure information available for the cohort was CMV serostatus. Most TCR sequences were seen in very few donors, while some public TCRs were found in many individuals. In vitro tests confirmed that three of the cytomegalovirus-associated TCR beta chains recognize cytomegalovirus antigens. The sequencing pipeline was judged likely to have produced a cluster of highly shared sequence variants as a technical artifact. A later analysis found that HLA-associated TCR beta chains were more clonally expanded and had lower generation probabilities than equally common non-associated chains.

The library relied on the immunoSEQ multiplex PCR assay. For the multiplex PCR, a mixture combining 60 forward primers for TCR Vbeta segments and 13 reverse primers for TCR Jbeta segments was used. The CDR3 region of rearranged TCR beta genes was amplified from genomic DNA by a multiplex PCR assay. The Illumina HiSeq System was used to sequence the amplified TCR beta libraries as 87-base-pair reads. From the authors' description of their analysis: In a later analysis, roughly 80 million unique TCR beta chains were counted across the roughly 700 repertoires, and roughly 11 million of these chains were shared by at least two donors. A nearest-neighbor algorithm error-corrected the raw reads and collapsed the reads into unique sequences, merging closely related sequences to remove PCR and sequencing errors. CDR3 sequences were aligned to IMGT reference sequences to assign V, D and J gene segments. Each retained sequence needed at least a six-nucleotide match to both a V gene segment and a J gene segment. A rearrangement counted as productive if the CDR3 had no stop codons and remained in frame with V and J, and every other rearrangement counted as non-productive. Following IMGT convention, CDR3 was defined as the stretch from the second conserved V-encoded cysteine to the conserved J-encoded phenylalanine. In an earlier analysis of around 600 of the donors, sequences lacking an unambiguous match to a single V gene segment were excluded. An earlier analysis of some 500 of the donors classified V segments as functional when productive rearrangements were above 56.7% and as segregating when the standard deviation between donors was above 5%. A statistical classification framework was built for diagnosing cytomegalovirus status from the catalog of TCR beta chain sequences. In a later analysis, TCR nucleotide sequences were compared against IMGT/GENE-DB human TR gene sequences so that V and J genes could be assigned. Using the TCRdist pipeline, a later analysis assigned CDR3 sequences along with most-parsimonious VDJ recombination scenarios. In a later analysis, each TCR beta chain was defined by its CDR3 amino acid sequence together with its V-gene family, and reads lacking a unique V-gene family were excluded. As a way to deal with suspected cross-contamination and a sequencing artifact, a later analysis dropped nearly 600 nucleotide sequences that were highly shared and had low generation probability. A later analysis calculated a clonal expansion index for each public chain from normalized within-repertoire ranks of inferred template counts. Generation probabilities in a later analysis came from a VDJ recombination model fitted to out-of-frame rearrangements, and those results were checked against IGoR. In a later analysis, TCR-TCR, TCR-HLA and TCR-CMV co-occurrence was scored with hypergeometric tests, and a repertoire-size bias correction was applied to TCR pairs. A later analysis estimated false discovery rates by permuting HLA or CMV assignments 20 times. In a later analysis, co-occurring TCRs were grouped using DBSCAN, and TCRdist sequence similarity was added for clustering within HLA-allele-positive subsets. Repertoires with fewer than 30,000 or more than 120,000 public chains were left out of co-occurrence clustering, as were four to six repertoires with anomalous nucleotide sharing. Held by TCRdb, this immuneACCESS table contains in-frame sequences only and omits some clones. Under half of the omission traces to an unresolved V gene where checked; the cause of the rest is unknown. V and J calls and clone size are as listed in that table; D and trimming were resolved from the DNA. This sample lists about 140,000 clones; approximately 70% were detected once. Of the sample, 1.5% to 2% is held by the ten largest clones.

In total, roughly 710 healthy bone marrow donors made up the cohort. At the time of sampling, every cohort member was nominally healthy, though immune exposures that went unrecorded were likely present. CMV serostatus was positive for around 310 and negative for about half of the roughly 700 cohort members, and was not recorded for this donor. Each donor provided a peripheral blood sample, and peripheral blood mononuclear cells were used for TCR beta sequencing. The Qiagen DNeasy Blood Extraction Kit was used to extract genomic DNA from the blood cell samples. The CDR3 runs 15 amino acids, cysteine and phenylalanine included. The CDR3 DNA has 45 bases and is translated from base 1. CDR1 KGHSH and CDR2 LQKENI are derived from the germline V gene. The junction shows trimming of 5 bases on V and 8 bases on J, and the gene matches do not reach 10 bases of it.

In this chain, TRBV18 is recombined with TRBJ2-1, and 9 bases in between align with TRBD1. The clonotype was recovered from a human donor in good health. The sequenced sample was PBMCs. The sequenced DNA is TGTGCCAGCTCAACGGCGACAGGGGGGCTAGATGAGCAGTTCTTC. Its protein reads: CASSTATGGLDEQFF.